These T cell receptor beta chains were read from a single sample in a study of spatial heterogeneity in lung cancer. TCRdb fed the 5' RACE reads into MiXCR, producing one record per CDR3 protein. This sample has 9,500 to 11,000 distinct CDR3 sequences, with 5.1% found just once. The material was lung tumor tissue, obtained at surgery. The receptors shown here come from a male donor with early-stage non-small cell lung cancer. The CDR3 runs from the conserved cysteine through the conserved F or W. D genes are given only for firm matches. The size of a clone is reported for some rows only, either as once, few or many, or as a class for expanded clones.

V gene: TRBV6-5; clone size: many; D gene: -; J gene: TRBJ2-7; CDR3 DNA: TGTGCCAGCAGATCCCTAGGGGGGGACGAGCAGTACTTC; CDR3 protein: CASRSLGGDEQYF
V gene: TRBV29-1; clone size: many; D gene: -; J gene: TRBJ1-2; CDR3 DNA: TGCAGCGTTGTGCAGGCCGGTGACTATGGCTACACCTTC; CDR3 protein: CSVVQAGDYGYTF
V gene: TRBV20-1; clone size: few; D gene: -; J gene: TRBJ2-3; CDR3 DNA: TGCAGTGCTAGAGAGTCGTCTTCGTCGGATACGCAGTATTTT; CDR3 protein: CSARESSSSDTQYF
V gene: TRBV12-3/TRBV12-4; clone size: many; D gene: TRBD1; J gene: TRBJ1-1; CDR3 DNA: TGTGCCAGCAGTATTACAGGGGGCGGGAATGAAGCTTTCTTT; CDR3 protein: CASSITGGGNEAFF
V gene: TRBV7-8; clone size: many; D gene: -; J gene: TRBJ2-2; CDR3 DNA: TGTGCCAGCAGCTTAGATACAGAAACATACGCGAACACCGGGGAGCTGTTTTTT; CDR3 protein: CASSLDTETYANTGELFF
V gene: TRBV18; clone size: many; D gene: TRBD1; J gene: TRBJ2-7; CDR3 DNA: TGTGCCAGCTCACCAAGGACAGGGGTGAGGGAGCAGTACTTC; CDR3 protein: CASSPRTGVREQYF
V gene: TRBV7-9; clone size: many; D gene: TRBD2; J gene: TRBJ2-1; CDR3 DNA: TGTGCCAGCAGCTTTGGGACTAGCGGGAAGGAAGAGCAGTTCTTC; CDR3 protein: CASSFGTSGKEEQFF
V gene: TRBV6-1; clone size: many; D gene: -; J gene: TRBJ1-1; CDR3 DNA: TGTGCCAGCAGTTATTCCCACAAGAACACTGAAGCTTTCTTT; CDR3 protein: CASSYSHKNTEAFF
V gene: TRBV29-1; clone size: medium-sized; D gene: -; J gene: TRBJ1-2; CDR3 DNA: TGCAGCGTTCCGGATCCGGGTAGCTACACCTTC; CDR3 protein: CSVPDPGSYTF
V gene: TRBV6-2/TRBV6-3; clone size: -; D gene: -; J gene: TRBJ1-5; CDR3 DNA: TGTGCCAGCCGGACACAGAATCAGCCCCAGCATTTT; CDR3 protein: CASRTQNQPQHF
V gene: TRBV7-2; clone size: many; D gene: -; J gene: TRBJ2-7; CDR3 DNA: TGTGCCAGCAGCTTAGACACCTACGAGCAGTACTTC; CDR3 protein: CASSLDTYEQYF
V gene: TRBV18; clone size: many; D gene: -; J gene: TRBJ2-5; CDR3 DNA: TGTGCCAGCTCACCAGGAGAGACCCAGTACTTC; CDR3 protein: CASSPGETQYF
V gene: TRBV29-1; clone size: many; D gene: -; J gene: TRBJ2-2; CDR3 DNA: TGCAGCACGACAGGGGTGGCGGGGGCCACCGGGGAGCTGTTTTTT; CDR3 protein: CSTTGVAGATGELFF
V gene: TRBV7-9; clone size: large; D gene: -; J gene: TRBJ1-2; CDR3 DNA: TGTGCCAGCAGAGGGGGGCCCTATGGCTACACCTTC; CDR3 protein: CASRGGPYGYTF
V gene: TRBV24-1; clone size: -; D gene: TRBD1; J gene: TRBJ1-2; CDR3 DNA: TGTGCCACCAGTGACCGTAGTCGGACAGGGGGACATGGCTACACCTTC; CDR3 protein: CATSDRSRTGGHGYTF
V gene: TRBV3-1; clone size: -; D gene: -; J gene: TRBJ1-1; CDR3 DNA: TGTGCCAGCAGCCAAGGCGAAGTGTTCGGCACTGAAGCTTTCTTT; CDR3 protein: CASSQGEVFGTEAFF
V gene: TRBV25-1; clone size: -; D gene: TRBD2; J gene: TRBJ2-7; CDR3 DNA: TGTGCCAGCAGTTCCCCGGGACTAGCGGGAGGCCGATCTTCCTACGAGCAGTACTTC; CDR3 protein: CASSSPGLAGGRSSYEQYF
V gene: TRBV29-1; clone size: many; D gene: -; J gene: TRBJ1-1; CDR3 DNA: TGCAGCGTAGCGGACGGAAACACTGAAGCTTTCTTT; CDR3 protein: CSVADGNTEAFF
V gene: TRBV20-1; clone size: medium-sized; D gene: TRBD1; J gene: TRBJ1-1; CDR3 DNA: TGCAGTGCTAGTCCGGGACAGGGGGCGAACACTGAAGCTTTCTTT; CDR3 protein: CSASPGQGANTEAFF
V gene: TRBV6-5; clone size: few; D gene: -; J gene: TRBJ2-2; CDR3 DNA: TGTGCCAGCAGCCCCCTTCAGACCGGGGAGCTGTTTTTT; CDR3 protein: CASSPLQTGELFF
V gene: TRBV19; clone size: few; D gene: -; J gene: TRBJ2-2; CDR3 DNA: TGTGCCAGTAGTATGGGTCTGACAGGTTTACGATCCGGGGAGCTGTTTTTT; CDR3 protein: CASSMGLTGLRSGELFF
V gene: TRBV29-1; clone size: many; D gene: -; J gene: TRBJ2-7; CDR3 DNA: TGCAGCGTTCTCCAGTCCGAGCAGTACTTC; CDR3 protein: CSVLQSEQYF
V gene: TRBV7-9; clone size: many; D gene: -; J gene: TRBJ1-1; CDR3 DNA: TGTGCCAGCAGCTTAGATCTAGTTGGCACTGAAGCTTTCTTT; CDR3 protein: CASSLDLVGTEAFF
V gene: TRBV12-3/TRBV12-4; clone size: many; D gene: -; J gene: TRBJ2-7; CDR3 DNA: TGTGCCAGCACCTCGGGTGGGGAGTACGAGCAGTACTTC; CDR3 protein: CASTSGGEYEQYF
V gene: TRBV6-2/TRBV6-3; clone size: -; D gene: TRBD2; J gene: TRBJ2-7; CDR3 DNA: TGTGCCAGCAGTAAAGCGGGAGGGATCTTGTACGAGCAGTACTTC; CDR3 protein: CASSKAGGILYEQYF
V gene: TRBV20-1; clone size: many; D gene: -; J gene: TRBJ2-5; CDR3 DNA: TGCAGTGCTACAAGAGAGACCCAGTACTTC; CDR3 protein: CSATRETQYF
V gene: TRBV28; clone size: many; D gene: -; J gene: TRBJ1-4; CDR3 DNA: TGTGCCAGCAGCCCGGGACGCGCAACTAATGAAAAACTGTTTTTT; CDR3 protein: CASSPGRATNEKLFF
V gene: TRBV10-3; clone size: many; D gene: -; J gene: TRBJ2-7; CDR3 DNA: TGTGCCACCACGGCTGAGGGCATAAGCTCCTACGAGCAGTACTTC; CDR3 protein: CATTAEGISSYEQYF
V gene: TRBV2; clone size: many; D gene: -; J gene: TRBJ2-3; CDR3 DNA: TGTGCCAGCAGTGAAGACGTAGGAGGGGCAGATACGCAGTATTTT; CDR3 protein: CASSEDVGGADTQYF
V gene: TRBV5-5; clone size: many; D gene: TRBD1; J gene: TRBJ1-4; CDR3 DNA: TGTGCCAGCAGCTGGGATCAGGGGGGTGCAGCTAATGAAAAACTGTTTTTT; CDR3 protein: CASSWDQGGAANEKLFF
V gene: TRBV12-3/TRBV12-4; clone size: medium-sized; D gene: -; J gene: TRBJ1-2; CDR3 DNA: TGTGCCAGCAGTTATGCGGGGCAATACTATGGCTACACCTTC; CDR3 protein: CASSYAGQYYGYTF
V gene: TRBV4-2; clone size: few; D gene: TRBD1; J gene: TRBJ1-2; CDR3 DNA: TGTGCCAGCAGCGAAGCCGGGACAGCAAACTATGGCTACACCTTC; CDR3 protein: CASSEAGTANYGYTF
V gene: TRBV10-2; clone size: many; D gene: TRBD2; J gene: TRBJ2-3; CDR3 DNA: TGCGCCAGCAGTGAGTCCAGCGGGGCTAGCACAGATACGCAGTATTTT; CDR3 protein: CASSESSGASTDTQYF
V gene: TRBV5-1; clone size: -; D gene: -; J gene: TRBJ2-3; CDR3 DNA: TGCGCCAGCAGCCTGACCCTGACTAGCACAGATACGCAGTATTTT; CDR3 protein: CASSLTLTSTDTQYF
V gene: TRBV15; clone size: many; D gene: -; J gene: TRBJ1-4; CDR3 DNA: TGTGCCACCAGCAGGGCGTCTCTCCTCGGAGGGGGTCGTTTT; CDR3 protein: CATSRASLLGGGRF
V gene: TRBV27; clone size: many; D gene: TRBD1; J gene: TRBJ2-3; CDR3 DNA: TGTGCCAGCAGTCCACAGGGGATTCCTTCAAATACGCAGTATTTT; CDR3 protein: CASSPQGIPSNTQYF
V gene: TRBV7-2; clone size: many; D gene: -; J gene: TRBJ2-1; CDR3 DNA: TGTGCCAGCAGCCTATCAGAGAATGAGCAGTTCTTC; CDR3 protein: CASSLSENEQFF
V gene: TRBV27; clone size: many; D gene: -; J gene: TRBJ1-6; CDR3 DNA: TGTGCCAGCAGTTTGATCGTCAGCCTTTCACCCCTCCACTTT; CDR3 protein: CASSLIVSLSPLHF
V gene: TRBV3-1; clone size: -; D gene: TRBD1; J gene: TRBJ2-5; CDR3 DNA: TGTGCCAGCAGCGCCAGGACAGGGAGCCAAGAGACCCAGTACTTC; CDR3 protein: CASSARTGSQETQYF
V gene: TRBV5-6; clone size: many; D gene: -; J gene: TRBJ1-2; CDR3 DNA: TGTGCCAGCAGCTTGGTCCCTGGGGCAGCGAACTATGGCTACACCTTC; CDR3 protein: CASSLVPGAANYGYTF
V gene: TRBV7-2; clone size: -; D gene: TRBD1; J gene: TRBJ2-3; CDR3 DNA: TGTGCCAGCAGCTTAGGGGACAGAATTGTCACAGATACGCAGTATTTT; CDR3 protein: CASSLGDRIVTDTQYF
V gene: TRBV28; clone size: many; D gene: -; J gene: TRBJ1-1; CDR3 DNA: TGTGCCAGCAGTCTCAGCCTAGAAGCTTTCTTT; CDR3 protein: CASSLSLEAFF
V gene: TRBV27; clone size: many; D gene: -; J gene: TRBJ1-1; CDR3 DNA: TGTGCCAGCAGTTTATCGGGCAGAAACATGCATGAAGCTTTCTTT; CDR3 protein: CASSLSGRNMHEAFF
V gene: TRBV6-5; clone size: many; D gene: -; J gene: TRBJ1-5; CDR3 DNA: TGTGCCAGCAGTTATTCACGGAGCAATCAGCCCCAGCATTTT; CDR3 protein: CASSYSRSNQPQHF
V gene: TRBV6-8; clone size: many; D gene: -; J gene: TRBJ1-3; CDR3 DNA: TGTGCCAGCAGTTACTCGACAAACTCTGGAAACACCATATATTTT; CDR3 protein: CASSYSTNSGNTIYF
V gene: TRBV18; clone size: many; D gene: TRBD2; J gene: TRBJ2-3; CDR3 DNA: TGTGCCAGCTCACCATACGGGCCGGAGACTAGCGTTATAGATACGCAGTATTTT; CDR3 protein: CASSPYGPETSVIDTQYF
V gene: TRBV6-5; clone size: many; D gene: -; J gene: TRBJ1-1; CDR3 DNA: TGTGCCAGCAGTTGGGTGAGGGGGAACACTGAAGCTTTCTTT; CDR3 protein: CASSWVRGNTEAFF
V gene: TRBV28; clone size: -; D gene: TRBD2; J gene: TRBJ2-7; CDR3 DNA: TGTGCCAGCAGTTCGGCCCGGGGGGGAATCTACGAGCAGTACTTC; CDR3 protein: CASSSARGGIYEQYF
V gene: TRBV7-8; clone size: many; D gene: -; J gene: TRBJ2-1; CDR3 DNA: TGTGCCAGCAGCTTACGGACCAGGGACAATGAGCAGTTCTTC; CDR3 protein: CASSLRTRDNEQFF
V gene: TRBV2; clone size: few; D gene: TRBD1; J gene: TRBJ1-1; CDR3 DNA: TGTGCCAGCAGTGAAGGGGGACAGGGGGGAGAAGCTTTCTTT; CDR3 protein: CASSEGGQGGEAFF
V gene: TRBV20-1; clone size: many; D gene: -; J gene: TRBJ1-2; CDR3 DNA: TGCAGTGCTAGATCGACAGGATCCTATGGCTACACCTTC; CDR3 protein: CSARSTGSYGYTF
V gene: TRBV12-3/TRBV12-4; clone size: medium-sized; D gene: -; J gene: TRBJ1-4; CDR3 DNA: TGTGCCAGCAGTTCCTCAGTAGCGTCTAATGAAAAACTGTTTTTT; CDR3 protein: CASSSSVASNEKLFF